What follows describes a single T cell receptor beta chain. Its recognized antigen is unknown. Base-call qualities are not available, and no considerably larger clone is one nucleotide away. In the same sample, other DNA sequences code for this CDR3. This specimen belongs to a study of shared clonotypes between healthy human individuals (dated by TCRdb to the early 2020s). Regarding the research as a whole: The cohort comprised two women and a few men aged 18 to 49 years. For each donor, three plates each were used for CD4 naive and CD4 memory, two plates were used for CD8 naive, and one plate was used for CD8 memory. Leukapheresis yielded between about 0.94 and 8.9 billion PBMCs per donor. Blood TCR repertoires of a handful of healthy adults were deeply sequenced to estimate repertoire size and the extent of clonotype sharing between individuals. To increase sequencing depth and limit assay-specific biases, TCR repertoire library preparation and sequencing were carried out by different laboratories using diverse techniques. Findings and caveats that apply to the study as a whole: Even with the large sequencing depth, rarefaction of the sorted-subset datasets indicated that sequencing was incomplete. Across a few donors, around 5% of naive CD4, roughly 3.8% of naive CD8, around 2.1% of memory CD4, and under 0.45% of memory CD8 clonotypes were shared. Estimated clonotype richness was generally larger for naive than for memory subsets. Higher generation probabilities were observed for clonotypes shared by all four sorted-subset donors than for non-shared clonotypes. The genetic and exposure-history diversity represented was limited by the small number of donors. Based on pairwise subsampling, the degree of clonotype sharing among donors was expected to be affected by sequencing depth. Sampling was restricted to blood, and TCR repertoires in tissues likely differ from the TCR repertoires found in blood.

TCR CDR3 regions were amplified from genomic DNA by multiplex PCR using the deep immunoSEQ assay. Extracted genomic DNA from each cell subset was spread evenly across all wells of several immunoSEQ 96-well plates, with each plate serving as a replicate. Each replicate PCR for sorted subsets received about 220 ng genomic DNA, equal to roughly 30,000 T cell genomes. Purified libraries were measured with a Qubit 3.0 fluorometer, size-checked on a Bioanalyzer 2100, and measured again with the KAPA Library Quantification kit. A separate single-read 150-cycle Illumina NextSeq 550 flow cell was used to sequence each immunoSEQ 96-well plate. From the authors' description of their analysis: Because only junctional sequences without quality scores were contained in the immunoSEQ output, filtering matching that applied to full-length reads could not be performed. Sequences were annotated with PyIR, a Python wrapper for IgBLAST v1.9, and V/J genes and CDR3 were assigned using IMGT germline references. Any read was removed if the V/J assignment was weak (E-value above 1e-6), the CDR3 was missing, or the read contained stop codons, out-of-frame junctions, or ambiguous translated residues. V3J clonotypes were defined by identical inferred V gene, J gene, and CDR3 amino acid sequence. Percentage overlap between repertoires was calculated by dividing the number of shared unique clonotypes by the size of the smaller repertoire. RTK rarefaction, the Chao1 estimator, and Recon v2.1 estimates of unobserved clonotypes were used to assess repertoire richness. OLGA was used to compute generation probabilities for all TCRbeta clonotypes that the gDNA method yielded from a handful of donors. TCRdb carries this immuneACCESS record with in-frame sequences only. Its versions omit some clonotypes, under half of them owing to an unresolved V gene in the studies checked, with the rest unexplained. That table furnishes V, J and clone size, whereas the DNA furnished D and trimming. The sample profile shows around 1.9 million clones; approximately 94% of them were found once. Around 1.7% of the sample is held by the ten biggest clonotypes.

The V and J ends are trimmed by 1 base and 3 bases, leaving 11 bases between them. Taken from cysteine to phenylalanine, the CDR3 has 14 residues. Of all the DNA, just the CDR3 is kept, 42 bases in frame from base 1. From the germline V gene, CDR1 is SGHDT and CDR2 is YYEEEE. CD8 naive samples were CD45RO-negative cells positively selected for CCR7, giving a CD45RA+CCR7+ population that excluded TemRA cells. The donors were healthy, HIV-negative adults who had no recently reported acute infections or vaccinations. All donors were Caucasian adults living in Nashville, Tennessee, USA. Blood was collected by leukapheresis, and PBMCs were isolated by Ficoll-Histopaque density gradient centrifugation and then cryopreserved in liquid nitrogen vapor phase. Analytical flow cytometry was used to check the purity and quantity of each magnetically sorted T cell population. Genomic DNA was isolated from each sorted fraction and quantified by UV absorbance on a Nanodrop 2000c.

The TCR originated in a young man in good health. Some clones in this sample may be carry-over from other donors' samples. Material: naive CD8+ T cells from PBMCs. The intended sense of this specimen's cell subset or site label: CD45RA+CCR7+. The rearrangement joined TRBV5-6 to TRBJ2-7; a tentative D match to TRBD2 spans 5 bases. The CDR3 corresponds to CASSLRREVYEQYF. The DNA sequence is as follows: TGTGCCAGCAGCTTGCGTCGGGAAGTCTACGAGCAGTACTTC.